The entry below gives a single T cell receptor (beta chain) sequence along with its context. Its antigen is not yet known. No clone much larger than this one lies a single base away; base qualities are absent. The CDR3 numbers 15 residues from cysteine through phenylalanine. Only the CDR3 part of the read is kept: 45 bases, read in frame from the first base. The germline V gene gives CDR1 as SGHRS and CDR2 as YFSETQ. Ends trimmed: V by 0 bases, J by 4 bases; bases unmatched to a gene: 4. Participants in the prospective study were enrolled through a virtual design, were aged 18 to 89 years, and lived in roughly 25 United States geographic areas. In the prospective study, cohorts were assigned on the basis of participant-reported clinical history obtained from a screening survey and a study questionnaire. ImmuneRACE Cohort 3 recovered participants were defined by two consecutive negative NP/OP PCR tests, healthcare professional clearance, or symptom resolution. In the prospective study, whole blood, serum and a nasopharyngeal or oropharyngeal swab were collected from each participant by mobile phlebotomists. Additional blood draws and questionnaires over an approximately two-month period could optionally be provided by prospective study participants. Prospective study blood samples were shipped either frozen or at room temperature before DNA extraction.

The data were obtained in a study of blood T cell repertoires in COVID-19 (dated by TCRdb to 2020 to 2022). Study-level background: Samples covering the acute and convalescent phases of COVID-19 were provided by collaborators in the United States, Italy and Spain. The prospective study material was composed of cDNA or gDNA derived from T cells, B-cell-depleted T cells, or PBMCs. The repertoires were released in a freely available public database intended as a resource for research on the immune response to SARS-CoV-2. The dataset comprised deeply sampled blood TCRbeta repertoires from subjects exposed to, actively infected with, or recovered from COVID-19. Samples were obtained from the ongoing ImmuneRACE study (first 160 participants) and from 950 to 1,500 subjects provided by 6 global collaborators. The sample metadata nearly always contained a de-identified subject ID, COVID-19 status, age in years and sex. HLA class I and class II types, where available, came from metadata supplied by the sample provider rather than from assay-based typing.

TCRbeta CDR3 regions were amplified from genomic DNA using the immunoSEQ Assay, a bias-controlled multiplex PCR. The authors' pipeline ran thus. The number of nucleated cells in each sample was estimated by amplification of reference gene primers within the assay. To quantify the absolute abundance of each unique TCRbeta CDR3 rearrangement, sequence reads were collapsed and filtered. For each sample, productive Simpson clonality was calculated as the square root of Simpson's diversity index over productive rearrangements. In TCRdb, the immuneACCESS table is reduced to in-frame sequences with V and J assigned. These tables do not hold every clone; where another copy was compared, an unresolved V gene accounts for under half, and the others remain unexplained. D and trimming come from the DNA, and the V and J calls and clone size come from that table. This sample lists around 220,000 clones; just over 90% were detected once. The ten most abundant clones make up 1.9% of the sample.

Study-wide findings and limitations: Clinical and demographic metadata were provided uncurated, with the amount varying by source and participant.

The clonotype was recovered from a woman younger than 35 who had recovered from COVID-19. The sample comprised PBMCs or T cells enriched from blood (not recorded which). The receptor chain draws on TRBV5-1 and TRBJ2-5; 9 central nucleotides agree with TRBD2. The DNA sequence is as follows: TGCGCCAGCAGCTTGGATGGGACTAGCAGAGAGACCCAGTACTTC. It encodes CASSLDGTSRETQYF.